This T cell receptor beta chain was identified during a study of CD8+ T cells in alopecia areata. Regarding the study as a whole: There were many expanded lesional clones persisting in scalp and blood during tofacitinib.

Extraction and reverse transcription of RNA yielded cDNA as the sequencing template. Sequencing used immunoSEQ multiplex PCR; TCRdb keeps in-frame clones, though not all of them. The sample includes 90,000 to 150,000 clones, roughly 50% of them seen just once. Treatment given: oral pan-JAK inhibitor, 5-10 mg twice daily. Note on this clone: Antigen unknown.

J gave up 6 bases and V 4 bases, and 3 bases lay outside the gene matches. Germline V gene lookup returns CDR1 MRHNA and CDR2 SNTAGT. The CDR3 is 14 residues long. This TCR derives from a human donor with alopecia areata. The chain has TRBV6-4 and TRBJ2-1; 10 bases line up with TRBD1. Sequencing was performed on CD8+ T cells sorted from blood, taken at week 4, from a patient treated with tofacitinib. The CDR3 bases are TGTGCCAGCAGTGTGCGGACAGGGGGCAATGAGCAGTTCTTC. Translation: CASSVRTGGNEQFF.